This entry is about one TCR beta chain. This table comes from immunoSEQ multiplex PCR, and its TCRdb copy is limited to in-frame clones, with some not included. The sample lists over 150,000 clones; 85% to 90% were seen once. Germline values: CDR1 SGHDT, CDR2 YYEEEE. This CDR3 spans 14 amino acids. The V end lost 3 bases, the J end lost 7 bases, and 11 bases lay between the germline ends. This sample stems from a study of blood T cell repertoires in COVID-19. Background on the study: Acute-phase and convalescent COVID-19 samples originated in the United States, Italy and Spain. The cDNA or gDNA used as material had been derived from T cells, B-cell-depleted T cells, or PBMCs.

The chain combines TRBV5-6 with TRBJ1-6; possible D gene TRBD1, 6 bases. Sample: peripheral blood. This clonotype was obtained from a man aged 45-60 years with active or convalescent COVID-19. CDR3 protein: CASSSGQKNSPLHF. CDR3 nucleotide sequence: TGTGCCAGCAGCTCCGGACAGAAGAATTCACCCCTCCACTTT. The full variable domain, completed using reference TRBV5-6 and TRBJ1-6, is DAGVTQSPTHLIKTRGQQVTLRCSPKSGHDTVSWYQQALGQGPQFIFQYYEEEERQRGNFPDRFSGHQFPNYSSELNVNALLLGDSALYLCASSSGQKNSPLHFGNGTRLTVT.